What follows is one T cell receptor beta chain and its context. Its antigen is unknown. The entry originates in a study of regulatory T cells in long-lasting Graves disease. At the level of the study: Over 5 years on antithyroid drugs plus positive TSH receptor antibodies marked Graves' disease as persistent. Study-wide results and limits: It was in persistent disease that TRBV28, TRBJ1-2 and TRBJ2-5 were favored. Whereas 1,000 or so public clonotypes were shared by new patients, persistent patients shared more, at roughly 3,000.

The TCR beta library used iRepertoire HTBI primers with Arm-PCR amplification of CDR3. TCRdb reprocessed the multiplex PCR reads with MiXCR, giving one entry per CDR3 protein. The sample records roughly 700,000 distinct CDR3 sequences, 25% to 35% being singletons. The sample's time point: persistent/refractory GD, antithyroid drugs over 5 years with positive TRAb. From PBMCs, RNA was extracted and then used to make the TCR library. Losses at the gene ends were 6 bases for V and 5 bases for J; bases not matched to a gene: 12. The CDR3 totals 15 residues. Germline assignment: CDR1 MNHNS and CDR2 SASEGT.

The material was peripheral blood mononuclear cells (PBMCs), obtained when the disease was refractory, from a patient treated with antithyroid drugs. The chain couples TRBV6-1 to TRBJ1-2, with 7 bases aligning to TRBD1. This clonotype originated in a female donor with Graves disease. The CDR3 nucleotides are TGTGCCAGCAGAACGCCAGGGGGTGGTCTGTATGGCTACACCTTC. Translated: CASRTPGGGLYGYTF.